The next 18 T cell receptor beta chains were all read from a single sample in a study of blood T cell repertoires in COVID-19. The method was immunoSEQ multiplex PCR; TCRdb's version includes in-frame clones alone and lacks a portion of them. In the table there are about 200,000 clones, roughly 80% of which are singletons. The material sequenced was peripheral blood. These receptor sequences come from a woman at least 80 years old with acute or convalescent COVID-19.

This clone was seen only once. The V gene is TRBV3-1 (or the pseudogene TRBV3-2), the J gene TRBJ1-1; D is possibly TRBD1 (5 bases). V gave up 0 bases and J gave up 5 bases, with 7 bases separating them. The CDR3 is made up of 13 amino acids. The germline CDR1 and CDR2 sequences are LGHDT and YNNKEL (reference sequence). The CDR3 protein is CASSQERGTEAFF. In nucleotides, the CDR3 is TGTGCCAGCAGCCAAGAAAGGGGAACTGAAGCTTTCTTT.

The count of this clone is one. The chain has TRBV6-5 and TRBJ1-2, with 8 bases aligning to TRBD1. The CDR3 runs to 13 residues. Trimming cost V 10 bases and J 5 bases; bases outside gene matches: 9. CDR1 is MNHEY, CDR2 SVGAGI, per germline. The CDR3 DNA follows: TGTGCCACCCTAACAGGGGGGGGTTATGGCTACACCTTC. It codes for CATLTGGGYGYTF.

The chain employs TRBV9 and TRBJ1-1; a possible D gene is TRBD1 (6 bases). V was trimmed by 0 bases and J by 4 bases, leaving 13 bases between them. Germline values: CDR1 SGDLS, CDR2 YYNGEE. The CDR3 has 15 amino acids. The CDR3, as DNA: TGTGCCAGCAGCGTAGAGGGGGACACGGCCACTGAAGCTTTCTTT. The encoded protein is CASSVEGDTATEAFF.

The rearrangement uses TRBV6-5 and TRBJ1-1; D gene ambiguous. CDR3 length equals 15 residues. Per the germline V gene, CDR1 is MNHEY and CDR2 is SVGAGI. V lost 6 bases and J lost 1, with 15 bases in between. The CDR3 spells CASSPGYLKNTEAFF. CDR3 bases: TGTGCCAGCAGCCCCGGTTACCTGAAGAACACTGAAGCTTTCTTT.

This clone was seen a single time. The V gene is TRBV13, the J gene TRBJ2-5; D may be TRBD2 (6 bases). CDR3 length equals 14 residues. Trimming shortened V by 3 bases and J by 4 bases, and 12 bases separated the two germline ends. Per germline, CDR1 PRHDT and CDR2 FYEKMQ (reference sequence). CDR3 bases: TGTGCCAGCAGCTTTGGGACTGAGGCAGAGACCCAGTACTTC. Translated: CASSFGTEAETQYF.

The chain employs TRBV24-1 and TRBJ1-2, with 9 bases lining up with TRBD1. The CDR3 has 18 amino acids. The germline CDR1 and CDR2 sequences are KGHDR and SFDVKD. V shed 0 bases and J 3 bases; nucleotides not matched to a gene: 10. The CDR3 DNA sequence: TGTGCCACCAGTGATTTGATGGGACAGGGTATAACTGACTATGGCTACACCTTC. This encodes CATSDLMGQGITDYGYTF.

This clone was recorded only once. The chain joins TRBV10-3 to TRBJ1-1, with no clear D. Germline V lookup: CDR1 ENHRY, CDR2 SYGVKD. This CDR3 is built from 15 residues. V lost 5 bases to trimming and J lost 0 bases, with 13 bases between them. The chain's CDR3 is CAISNPVNMNTEAFF. The CDR3 nucleotides read TGTGCCATCAGTAATCCGGTAAATATGAACACTGAAGCTTTCTTT.

V is TRBV27 and J is TRBJ2-2; 8 positions agree with TRBD2. CDR1 MNHEY and CDR2 SMNVEV come from the germline V gene (reference sequence). The CDR3 runs 15 residues. After removal of 5 bases from V and 6 bases from J, the junction contained 8 bases not matched to a gene. The CDR3 is CASSLSGRVAGELFF. CDR3 nucleotide sequence: TGTGCCAGCAGTCTGAGCGGGAGAGTCGCCGGGGAGCTGTTTTTT.

The chain employs TRBV6-4 and TRBJ1-5; 7 positions agree with TRBD1. The CDR3 loop spans 15 amino acids. CDR1 MRHNA and CDR2 SNTAGT come from the germline V gene. Losses at the gene ends were 0 bases for V and 6 bases for J; bases not matched to a gene: 5. In DNA form, the CDR3 reads TGTGCCAGCAGTGACTCGAACAGGGGAGGTCAGCCCCAGCATTTT. It translates to CASSDSNRGGQPQHF.

The chain has TRBV6-2 or TRBV6-3 and TRBJ2-7, with 10 bases fitting TRBD2. The J segment lost 3 bases and the V segment lost 2 bases, leaving 7 bases of the junction unmatched. The germline gives CDR1 MNHEY, CDR2 SVGEGT. The CDR3 is 16 amino acids. CDR3 nucleotide sequence: TGTGCCAGCAGTTACCACGGACTAGCGGAGTACTACGAGCAGTACTTC. The encoded protein is CASSYHGLAEYYEQYF.

The chain carries TRBV20-1 and TRBJ2-5; 8 bases map to TRBD1. Germline V lookup: CDR1 DFQATT, CDR2 SNEGSKA (reference sequence). This CDR3 region has 16 residues. V dropped 3 bases and J dropped 3; count of bases not matched to a gene: 12. The CDR3 coding sequence is TGCAGTGCTAGTTATGGTCCGGGACAGGCTAAAGAGACCCAGTACTTC. This codes for CSASYGPGQAKETQYF.

As to this clone: Other DNA sequences within the sample encode an identical CDR3. This chain links TRBV9 with TRBJ2-3; the match to TRBD2 covers 13 bases. V gave up 2 bases and J gave up 1 base; unmatched junction bases: 1. This CDR3 spans 16 amino acids. CDR1 and CDR2 (germline): SGDLS, YYNGEE. This CDR3 is CASSVGLAGGTDTQYF. DNA for the CDR3: TGTGCCAGCAGCGTCGGACTAGCGGGGGGCACAGATACGCAGTATTTT.

This clone was detected a few times. J is TRBJ2-7 and V is TRBV2; the D is unclear. The CDR3 extends over 14 amino acids. V shed 4 bases and J shed 6 bases, with 16 bases lying between them. Germline lookup yields CDR1 SNHLY and CDR2 FYNNEI. CDR3: CASSATLYGREQYF. CDR3 DNA: TGTGCCAGCAGTGCCACGCTGTACGGTCGCGAGCAGTACTTC.

The V gene is TRBV6-4, the J gene TRBJ1-1; D unresolved. V lost 5 bases, J lost 0 bases, and 7 bases lay in between. The CDR3 length is 13 residues. Per germline, CDR1 MRHNA and CDR2 SNTAGT. This chain's CDR3 is CASSQVVNTEAFF. CDR3 in DNA: TGTGCCAGCAGTCAGGTTGTGAACACTGAAGCTTTCTTT.

The chain uses TRBV6-5 and TRBJ2-4, with D possibly matching TRBD2 (6 bases). Germline V CDR1 and CDR2: MNHEY, SVGAGI. Trimming left V 6 bases short and J 1 base short, with 10 bases between. The CDR3 runs 14 residues. CDR3 coding DNA: TGTGCCAGCAGACCGGAGGGTGCCAAAAACATTCAGTACTTC. This gives the protein CASRPEGAKNIQYF.

V is TRBV23-1 and J is TRBJ1-3; TRBD1 agrees at 7 bases. TRBV23-1 qualifies as an ORF whose function is uncertain. Trimming at V came to 7 bases and at J to 0 bases, leaving 6 bases not matched to a gene. This CDR3 comprises 15 residues. CDR3 residues: CASTNRDSSGNTIYF. The CDR3, as DNA: TGCGCCAGCACCAACCGGGACAGCTCTGGAAACACCATATATTTT.

The chain is built from TRBV18 and TRBJ1-2, with no clear D. CDR1 KGHSH and CDR2 LQKENI come from the germline V gene. The CDR3 is made up of 11 amino acids. V lost 6 bases, J lost 5 bases, and 7 bases lay in between. The CDR3 reads CASSQAYGYTF. The CDR3 DNA sequence: TGTGCCAGCTCTCAGGCGTATGGCTACACCTTC.

This chain connects TRBV2 to TRBJ2-3; a possible D gene is TRBD2 (6 bases). V was shortened by 3 bases and J by 3 bases, with 13 bases between the two germline ends. Germline loops: CDR1 SNHLY, CDR2 FYNNEI. The CDR3 extends over 15 amino acids. CDR3 coding DNA: TGTGCCAGCAGTGACGCGAATGGGGGGACAGATACGCAGTATTTT. It translates to CASSDANGGTDTQYF.